The rows below give T cell receptor beta chains drawn from one sample of a study of blood T cell repertoires in COVID-19. Only in-frame clones appear in the TCRdb table, and some are missing; sequencing was by immunoSEQ multiplex PCR. The data show tens of thousands of clones, 75% to 85% seen once. Material: peripheral blood. These receptors were collected from a human donor in a cohort sampled during active COVID-19. The CDR3 runs from the conserved cysteine through the conserved F or W. D genes are given only for firm matches. Clone size, where shown, is once, few, many, or a class for clones that have expanded.

>TRBV7-6|.|.|TRBJ1-6|15
CASSLGQGLNSPLHF
TGTGCCAGCAGCTTGGGGCAGGGTCTAAATTCACCCCTCCACTTT
>TRBV2|.|.|TRBJ2-1|15
CASRKGTVSYNEQFF
TGTGCCAGCAGGAAAGGGACTGTCTCCTACAATGAGCAGTTCTTC
>TRBV4-2|.|TRBD2|TRBJ2-7|18
CASRLGTSGGPSSYEQYF
TGTGCCAGCAGACTTGGGACTAGCGGGGGGCCGAGCTCCTACGAGCAGTACTTC
>TRBV7-2|few|TRBD1|TRBJ2-3|16
CASSLQGVPSTDTQYF
TGTGCCAGCAGCTTACAGGGGGTCCCTAGCACAGATACGCAGTATTTT
>TRBV3-1/TRBV3-2|.|TRBD1|TRBJ2-6|18
CASSHRDRRGGGANVLTF
TGTGCCAGCAGCCACAGGGACAGGCGGGGCGGTGGGGCCAACGTCCTGACTTTC
>TRBV2|.|TRBD2|TRBJ2-3|13
CASNGRGRETQYF
TGTGCCAGCAACGGGCGGGGGAGGGAGACGCAGTATTTT
>TRBV5-1|.|TRBD1|TRBJ1-2|14
CASSSDRGTGGYTF
TGCGCCAGCAGCTCGGACAGGGGAACAGGGGGCTACACCTTC
>TRBV4-1|.|TRBD1|TRBJ1-1|16
CASSSGTATLNTEAFF
TGCGCCAGCAGCTCCGGGACAGCTACACTGAACACTGAAGCTTTCTTT
>TRBV13|.|.|TRBJ1-1|14
CASSITLSGTEAFF
TGTGCCAGCAGCATCACGCTCTCGGGAACTGAAGCTTTCTTT
>TRBV5-1|.|.|TRBJ2-2|15
CASSLTSLNTGELFF
TGCGCCAGCAGCTTGACATCCCTGAACACCGGGGAGCTGTTTTTT
>TRBV3-1/TRBV3-2|.|TRBD1|TRBJ1-1|14
CASSAGQIYTEAFF
TGTGCCAGCAGCGCGGGACAGATCTACACTGAAGCTTTCTTT
>TRBV28|.|.|TRBJ2-5|14
CASSLRSPQETQYF
TGTGCCAGCAGTTTACGGTCACCGCAAGAGACCCAGTACTTC
>TRBV30|once|.|TRBJ1-2|13
CAWSSGKKRGYTF
TGTGCCTGGAGTTCAGGAAAGAAAAGGGGCTACACCTTC
>TRBV5-1|.|TRBD1|TRBJ1-2|13
CASSEDRGYGYTF
TGCGCCAGCAGCGAGGACAGGGGATATGGCTACACCTTC
>TRBV19|.|.|TRBJ2-7|12
CATTQGPYEQYF
TGTGCCACCACGCAGGGGCCCTACGAGCAGTACTTC